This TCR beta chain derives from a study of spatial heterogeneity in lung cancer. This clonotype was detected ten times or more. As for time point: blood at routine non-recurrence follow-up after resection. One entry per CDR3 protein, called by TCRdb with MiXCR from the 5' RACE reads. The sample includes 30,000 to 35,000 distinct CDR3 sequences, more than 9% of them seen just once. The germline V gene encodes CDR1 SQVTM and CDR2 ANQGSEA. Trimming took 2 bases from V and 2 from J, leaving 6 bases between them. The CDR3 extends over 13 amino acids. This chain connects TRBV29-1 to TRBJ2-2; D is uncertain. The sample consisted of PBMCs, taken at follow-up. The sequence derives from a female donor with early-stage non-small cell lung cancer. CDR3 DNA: TGCAGCGTTGAACGGAGAAACACCGGGGAGCTGTTTTTT. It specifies CSVERRNTGELFF.